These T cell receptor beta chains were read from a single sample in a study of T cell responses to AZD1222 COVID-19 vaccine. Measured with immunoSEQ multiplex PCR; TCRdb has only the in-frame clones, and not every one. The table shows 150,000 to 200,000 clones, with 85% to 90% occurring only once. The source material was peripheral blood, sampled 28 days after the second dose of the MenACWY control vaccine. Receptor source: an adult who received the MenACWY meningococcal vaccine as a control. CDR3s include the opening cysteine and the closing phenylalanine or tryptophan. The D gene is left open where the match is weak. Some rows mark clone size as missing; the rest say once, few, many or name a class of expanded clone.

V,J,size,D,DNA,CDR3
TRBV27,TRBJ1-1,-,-,TGTGCCAGCAGCTTTCGCAGGGACGGAACTGAAGCTTTCTTT,CASSFRRDGTEAFF
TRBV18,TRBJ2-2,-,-,TGTGCCAGCTCACCCCCGAACACCGGGGAGCTGTTTTTT,CASSPPNTGELFF
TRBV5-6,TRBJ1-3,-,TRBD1,TGTGCCAGCAGCTTGGCCGAGGGGGCAGGAGGAAACACCATATATTTT,CASSLAEGAGGNTIYF
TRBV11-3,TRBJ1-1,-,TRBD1,TGTGCCAGCAGCTTAGGTGTCAGGGGGGACACTGAAGCTTTCTTT,CASSLGVRGDTEAFF
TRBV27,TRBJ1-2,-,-,TGTGCCAGCAGCTTTGTGGGGTGGCGAGACTACACCTTC,CASSFVGWRDYTF
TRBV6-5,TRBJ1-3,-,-,TGTGCCAGCAGTTACAGTCTGGCTTCTGGAAACACCATATATTTT,CASSYSLASGNTIYF
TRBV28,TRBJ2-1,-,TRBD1,TGTGCCAGCAGAGACCGGGACAGCTACAATGAGCAGTTCTTC,CASRDRDSYNEQFF
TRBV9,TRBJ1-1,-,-,TGTGCCAGCAGCGTAGAAGGGAGGAGGGGCACTGAAGCTTTCTTT,CASSVEGRRGTEAFF
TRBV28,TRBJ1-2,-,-,TGTGCCAGCACCCTTATGGGGGCAGATCTGGTGGGCTACACCTTC,CASTLMGADLVGYTF
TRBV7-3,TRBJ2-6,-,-,TGTGCCAGCAGCCCCAAGGGTGGCTCTGGGGCCAACGTCCTGACTTTC,CASSPKGGSGANVLTF
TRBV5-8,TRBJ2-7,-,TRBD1,TGTGCCAGCAGCCGAGGGACAGGAGGGGGGGAGCAGTACTTC,CASSRGTGGGEQYF
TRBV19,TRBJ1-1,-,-,TGTGCCAGTAGTATAGGACCAATGAACACTGAAGCTTTCTTT,CASSIGPMNTEAFF
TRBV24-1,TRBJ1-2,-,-,TGTGCCACCAGTGATTGGGGGGGGGCAGATTCTAACTATGGCTACACCTTC,CATSDWGGADSNYGYTF
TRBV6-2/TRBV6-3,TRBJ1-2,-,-,TGTGCCAGCAGTTACTTCGGGGGAGCTAACTATGGCTACACCTTC,CASSYFGGANYGYTF
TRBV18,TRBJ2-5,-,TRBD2,TGTGCCAGCTCACCCTCCGCTCCTAGCGGGGGATCCCAAGAGACCCAGTACTTC,CASSPSAPSGGSQETQYF
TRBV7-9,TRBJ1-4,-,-,TGTGCCAGCAGCAGGTTCAGGGGCCGAAGGGATGAAAAACTGTTTTTT,CASSRFRGRRDEKLFF
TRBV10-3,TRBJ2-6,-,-,TGTGCCATCAGCCATTACACCTCTGGGGCCAACGTCCTGACTTTC,CAISHYTSGANVLTF
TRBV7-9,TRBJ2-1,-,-,TGTGCCAGCAGCCCTCGGGGGGCGGGACCCAGCTCCTACAATGAGCAGTTCTTC,CASSPRGAGPSSYNEQFF
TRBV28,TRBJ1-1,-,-,TGTGCCAGCAGCGACGGGACTGTTGAAGCTTTCTTT,CASSDGTVEAFF
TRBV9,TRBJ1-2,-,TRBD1,TGTGCCAGCAGAGGGGGCGATGGCTACACCTTC,CASRGGDGYTF
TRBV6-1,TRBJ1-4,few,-,TGTGCCAGCAGTGAAACCCGCACGGAGGTGTTTTTT,CASSETRTEVFF
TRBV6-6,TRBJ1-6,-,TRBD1,TGTGCCAGCAGTCTTCAGGGGGCCACCTTAAAAAATTCACCCCTCCACTTT,CASSLQGATLKNSPLHF
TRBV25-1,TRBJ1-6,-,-,TGTGCCAGCAGTGCCCCCGGGGGGGAAAGCTCCTATAATTCACCCCTCCACTTT,CASSAPGGESSYNSPLHF
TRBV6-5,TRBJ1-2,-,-,TGTGCCAGCAGTTACTCGCGGATAGGGGATCCGGCCGGCTACACCTTC,CASSYSRIGDPAGYTF
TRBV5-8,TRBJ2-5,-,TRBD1,TGTGCCAGCAGCTCCAGACAGGGCTGGACCCAGTACTTC,CASSSRQGWTQYF
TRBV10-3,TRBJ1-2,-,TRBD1,TGTGCCATCAGTGAGCGGGGGGCAGGGGGCCTGGGTAACTATGGCTACACCTTC,CAISERGAGGLGNYGYTF
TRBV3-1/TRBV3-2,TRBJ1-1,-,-,TGTGCCAGCAGCCAGGGGGGGAGAACTGAAGCTTTCTTT,CASSQGGRTEAFF
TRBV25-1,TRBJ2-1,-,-,TGTGCCAGCAGTCAGACAGGGAGGTACAATGAGCAGTTCTTC,CASSQTGRYNEQFF
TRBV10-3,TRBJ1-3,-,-,TGTGCCATCGGAGTGGGGTCGCCAAACACCATATATTTT,CAIGVGSPNTIYF
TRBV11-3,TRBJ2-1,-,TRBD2,TGTGCCAGCAGCCCAGGAGTAGGACTAGCGGAGAGTTACAATGAGCAGTTCTTC,CASSPGVGLAESYNEQFF
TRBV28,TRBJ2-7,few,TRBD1,TGTGCCAGCAGGACCGGGACAGGGTACTACGAGCAGTACTTC,CASRTGTGYYEQYF
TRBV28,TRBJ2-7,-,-,TGTGCCAGCAGTTTCTCGCGTTCCTACGAGCAGTACTTC,CASSFSRSYEQYF
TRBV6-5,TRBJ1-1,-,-,TGTGCCAGCAGCCTATATGGGGGAGGCACTGAAGCTTTCTTT,CASSLYGGGTEAFF
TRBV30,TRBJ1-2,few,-,TGTGCCTGGAGTCCATATAATGGGGACGGCTACACCTTC,CAWSPYNGDGYTF
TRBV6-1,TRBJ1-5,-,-,TGTGCCAGCAGTGGAAGGACTCTTAGCAATCAGCCCCAGCATTTT,CASSGRTLSNQPQHF
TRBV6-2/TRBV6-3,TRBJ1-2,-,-,TGTGCCAGCAGTTACTCGGGGGGGGCCGGCGGCTACACCTTC,CASSYSGGAGGYTF
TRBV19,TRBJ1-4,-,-,TGTGCCAGTAATCACGCAGGGCCTGAAAAACTGTTTTTT,CASNHAGPEKLFF
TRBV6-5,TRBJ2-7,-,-,TGTGCCAGCAGTTACTCGAAGAGAGCCGAGCAGTACTTC,CASSYSKRAEQYF
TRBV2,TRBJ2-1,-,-,TGTGCCAGCAGTTCCTCCCTCGGCCTTGAGCAGTTCTTC,CASSSSLGLEQFF
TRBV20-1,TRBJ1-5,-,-,TGCAGTGCCACTCACGATCAGCCCCAGCATTTT,CSATHDQPQHF
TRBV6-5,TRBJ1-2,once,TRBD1,TGTGCCAGCAGGGACAGGAGTGACTTTGACTATGGCTACACCTTC,CASRDRSDFDYGYTF
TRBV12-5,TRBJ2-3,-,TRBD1,TGTGCTAGTGGTTTGGTCACAGGGGGGCAAGATACGCAGTATTTT,CASGLVTGGQDTQYF
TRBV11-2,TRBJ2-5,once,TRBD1,TGTGCCAGCAGCTTAATCCCGACCGGGACAGGGCAAGAGACCCAGTACTTC,CASSLIPTGTGQETQYF
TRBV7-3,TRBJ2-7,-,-,TGTGCCAGCAGCTTAAAGGGTATGGTTCCCTACGAGCAGTACTTC,CASSLKGMVPYEQYF
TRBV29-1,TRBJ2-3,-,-,TGCAGCGTTGAAGGGAGCGTCTATACGCAGTATTTT,CSVEGSVYTQYF
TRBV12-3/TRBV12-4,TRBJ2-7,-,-,TGTGCCAGCAGTTCAATGGACCGCTACGAGCAGTACTTC,CASSSMDRYEQYF
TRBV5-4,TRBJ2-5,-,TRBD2,TGTGCCAGCAGTCCCGGGACTAGCATACAGACCCAGTACTTC,CASSPGTSIQTQYF
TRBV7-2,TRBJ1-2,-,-,TGTGCCAGCAGCTTCAGGGGAAACTATGGCTACACCTTC,CASSFRGNYGYTF
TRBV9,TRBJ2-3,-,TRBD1,TGTGCCAGCAGCTCCACGGACGCTGGACAGGGCACAGATACGCAGTATTTT,CASSSTDAGQGTDTQYF
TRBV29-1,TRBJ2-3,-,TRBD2,TGCAGCGTTGAAGGCGGGAGATCTTCAGATACGCAGTATTTT,CSVEGGRSSDTQYF